This T cell receptor beta chain was profiled in a study of neurological immune-mediated disorders (dated by TCRdb to about 2019). Regarding the complete study: The study compared peripheral blood TCR-beta repertoires of HTLV-I-associated myelopathy (HAM/TSP) patients, multiple sclerosis patients and healthy controls using UMI-based sequencing. The cohort comprised about 68 subjects: roughly 15 HAM/TSP patients, approximately 34 multiple sclerosis patients and 20 healthy controls. The 95 to 120 TCR-beta libraries included longitudinal samples, technical triplicates and paired sorted CD4+ and CD8+ T-cell subsets alongside PBMC samples.

To synthesize cDNA, template-switch 5'RACE was performed with a primer carrying a 10-nucleotide random unique molecular identifier so that each TCR transcript was tagged. Each sequencing run produced over 160 million TCR-beta sequences covering 15-18 subjects. The RNeasy kit was used to extract total RNA. The KAPA Real-time Library Amplification kit was used to amplify TCR-beta VDJ regions with primers for the TCR constant region and the 5'RACE anchor. Sample indexes and Illumina adaptors were added in a first PCR, and a second PCR then increased library yield. After Ampure bead purification, the roughly 650 bp TCR product was size-selected on a 2% E-gel SizeSelection system. Library quality was checked on a Bioanalyzer, concentration was measured with Qubit, and libraries were quantified with the Kapa Library Quantification kit before pooling. An Illumina HiSeq 2500 was used to sequence the libraries paired-end at 2 x 150 bp. To increase sequence diversity, 25-30% phiX was spiked into each library pool. The authors' pipeline ran thus. Quality-filtered reads were processed with the UMI-based MiGEC pipeline, and over 85% of raw TCR sequences were removed by the MiGEC pipeline during error correction. VDJ genes were aligned to IMGT germline references, and clonotypes were defined by unique CDR3 amino acid sequence plus V-J genes. Clonal expansion, Shannon diversity and CDR3 relatedness (CalcPairwiseDistances, ClusterSamples) were evaluated with VDJtools, and phylogenetic trees were built with CLCbio workbench. Clones with at least 8 unique UMIs were defined as expanded, with this threshold being based on coefficient-of-variation modelling across technical triplicates. TCRdb cleaned the public reads at Q25 with fastp, built clones with MiXCR and kept in-frame beta chains. Records with the same CDR3 protein are collapsed into one entry carrying the most frequent genes and DNA. TCRdb assigned the V and J calls; the authors' analysis was not used. Within this sample are about 40,000 distinct CDR3 sequences, with roughly 15% of them counted one time only. The top ten clones comprise under 4.5% of the sample.

Overall study outcomes, separate from this receptor: The highest TCR clonal expansion was observed in HAM/TSP patients, whereas the lowest was observed in MS patients, even when compared with healthy controls. Expanded clones from different subjects shared no identical CDR3 amino acid sequences, which suggests that TCR-beta repertoires were private in all groups.

This clonotype was seen many times. Its binding antigen is unknown. Base qualities are not recorded, but no much larger clone differs from it by a single base. From a lookup of the germline V gene, CDR1 and CDR2 are SGHTA and FQGTGA. V is cut back by 0 bases and J by 9 bases, with 8 bases in the junction unmatched. Including the terminal cysteine and phenylalanine, the CDR3 comprises 16 residues. The DNA shown is the 48-base CDR3, in frame from base 1. For the sorted-subset TCR libraries, the starting material was over 800,000 sorted CD4+ or CD8+ T cells. Peripheral blood underwent Ficoll-Hypaque density gradient centrifugation to isolate PBMCs, which were then cryopreserved in liquid nitrogen. Paired sorted CD4+ and CD8+ subsets came from healthy controls, HAM/TSP patients and MS patients.

The source of this sequence is a woman aged 60-75 years with HTLV-1-associated myelopathy (HAM/TSP). What was sequenced was CD4+ T cells from blood. The chain is assembled from TRBV7-3 and TRBJ2-1, with 10 central nucleotides matching TRBD2. The CDR3 protein sequence reads: CASSLTGAGGPSEQFF. The DNA sequence is TGTGCCAGCAGCTTAACGGGAGCGGGGGGGCCTAGTGAGCAGTTCTTC.